This passage covers 21 T cell receptor beta chains from one sample sequenced in a study of multiple sclerosis patients with progressive multifocal leukoencephalopathy. Only in-frame clones appear in the TCRdb table, and some are missing; sequencing was by immunoSEQ multiplex PCR. This sample carries roughly 29,000 clones, 90% of them seen once, and the ten largest clones take about 1.3%. Time point given: less than 15 months of natalizumab therapy. Sequencing was performed on PBMCs, taken from a patient treated with natalizumab. The source of these receptors is a human donor with multiple sclerosis.

The chain has TRBV9 and TRBJ2-2; TRBD1 matches at 8 bases. Germline lookup yields CDR1 SGDLS and CDR2 YYNGEE. The CDR3 length is 12 residues. Trimming cost V 5 bases and J 6 bases; bases outside gene matches: 0. Here the CDR3 DNA reads TGTGCCAGCAGGGACAGGGCCGGGGAGCTGTTTTTT. It codes for CASRDRAGELFF.

The chain links TRBV25-1 to TRBJ1-2; 8 bases align to TRBD1. This CDR3 spans 16 amino acids. Looked up from germline, CDR1 is MGHDK and CDR2 is SYGVNS. Trimming took 4 bases from V and 4 from J; bases not matched to a gene: 11. CDR3 bases: TGTGCCAGCAGTGCCGCGACAGGGGTGAAGTTCTATGGCTACACCTTC. It encodes CASSAATGVKFYGYTF.

The chain uses TRBV12-5 and TRBJ1-2; tentatively, D is TRBD1 (5 bases). V was shortened by 1 base and J by 2 bases, with 11 bases between the two germline ends. The V gene's germline CDR1 is LGHNT and CDR2 FRNRAP. The CDR3 spans 15 residues. CDR3 bases: TGTGCTAGTGGTTTGGAGGGACTACCCAACTATGGCTACACCTTC. Amino acids: CASGLEGLPNYGYTF.

J is TRBJ2-6 and V is TRBV19; D perhaps matches TRBD1 (6 bases). Germline V CDR1 and CDR2: LNHDA, SQIVND (reference sequence). The CDR3 consists of 18 residues. Trimming removed 3 bases at V and 2 bases at J, with 17 bases between. CDR3 nucleotide sequence: TGTGCCAGTAGTATGAAGTCCCAGGGGCGCACTGGGGCCAACGTCCTGACTTTC. It specifies CASSMKSQGRTGANVLTF.

The chain combines TRBV6-4 with TRBJ2-3; 12 nucleotides agree with TRBD1. Germline CDR1 and CDR2: MRHNA and SNTAGT. The CDR3 consists of 15 residues. Germline trimming cut 4 bases from V and 4 bases from J; bases unmatched to any gene: 3. The chain's CDR3 is CASSAGTGGADTQYF. The CDR3 DNA is TGTGCCAGCAGTGCCGGGACAGGGGGCGCAGATACGCAGTATTTT.

The chain recombines TRBV5-1 with TRBJ2-1; D might be TRBD1 (5 bases). The CDR3 contains 15 residues. V lost 4 bases and J 4 bases, leaving 15 bases between the germline ends. The germline V gene has CDR1 SGHRS and CDR2 YFSETQ. CDR3 coding DNA: TGCGCCAGCAGCCCCGCCAGGGAAGGATACAATGAGCAGTTCTTC. This codes for CASSPAREGYNEQFF.

J is TRBJ1-2 and V is TRBV27; possible D gene TRBD1, 5 bases. Trimming took off 3 bases at V and 8 bases at J, with 19 bases between the two ends. This CDR3 has 15 amino acids. Germline V gives CDR1 MNHEY, CDR2 SMNVEV (reference sequence). The CDR3 sequence: CASSFSGTNLRGYTF. Here the CDR3 DNA reads TGTGCCAGCAGTTTCTCCGGGACGAACTTACGAGGCTACACCTTC.

In its sample, this clone was seen a few times. The same CDR3 is also encoded by other DNA sequences in this sample. The V and J genes are TRBV7-2 and TRBJ2-2; 7 bases match TRBD2. CDR3 length: 15 residues. J gave up 5 bases and V 5 bases, and 8 bases lay outside the gene matches. Germline lookup yields CDR1 SGHTA and CDR2 FQGNSA. As DNA, the CDR3 is TGTGCCAGCAGCCCCCAATGGGGGGGAACCGGGGAGCTGTTTTTT. Amino acid sequence: CASSPQWGGTGELFF.

In this sample, this clone turned up a few times. The chain joins TRBV6-5 to TRBJ2-7, with a weak D call TRBD2 (5 bases). CDR1 MNHEY and CDR2 SVGAGI come from the germline V gene. The CDR3 runs 13 residues. V was pared by 4 bases and J by 6 bases, with 13 bases between. In DNA form, the CDR3 reads TGTGCCAGCAGTTCCCAATTAGGGAGCGAGCAGTACTTC. Translation gives CASSSQLGSEQYF.

V and J are TRBV28 and TRBJ2-5, with D unclear. With the DNA end fitting TRBJ2-7 better, the J assignment may be wrong. Per the germline V gene, CDR1 is MDHEN and CDR2 is SYDVKM. The CDR3 runs to 14 residues. The CDR3 here is CASSSGQASYEQYF. In DNA, the CDR3 is TGTGCCAGCAGTTCTGGGCAGGCCTCCTACGAGCAGTACTTC.

J is TRBJ1-4 and V is TRBV6-1; D remains unclear. From germline, CDR1 is MNHNS and CDR2 SASEGT. V was shortened by 8 bases and J by 14 bases, with 24 bases between the two germline ends. The CDR3 is 14 amino acids. The CDR3 is CASSVFGQLGELFF. The CDR3 DNA follows: TGTGCCAGCTCCGTCTTCGGGCAGCTAGGTGAGCTGTTTTTT.

V is TRBV7-8 and J is TRBJ1-6, with D tentatively TRBD1 (5 bases). The CDR3 has 13 amino acids. V was shortened by 4 bases and J by 10 bases, with 11 bases between the two germline ends. Per the germline V gene, CDR1 is SGHVS and CDR2 is FQNEAQ. CDR3: CASSSHGGSPLHF. The CDR3 DNA sequence: TGTGCCAGCAGCTCGCACGGGGGATCACCCCTCCACTTT.

The chain couples TRBV10-3 to TRBJ1-2; tentative D call: TRBD1 (6 bases). The V gene lost 2 bases and the J gene lost 0 bases, with 10 bases spanning the gap. CDR1 and CDR2 (germline): ENHRY, SYGVKD. CDR3 length: 15 amino acids. In nucleotides, the CDR3 is TGTGCCATCAGTGAGCCCGGGACACCTAACTATGGCTACACCTTC. Translating gives CAISEPGTPNYGYTF.

The CDR3 reads CASSLERSYEQYF. Here the CDR3 DNA reads TGTGCCAGCAGCTTAGAACGGTCCTACGAGCAGTACTTC. This chain links TRBV7-2 with TRBJ2-7; no firm D call. Germline V CDR1 and CDR2: SGHTA, FQGNSA. The CDR3 runs 13 residues. The V and J ends lost 1 base and 1 base respectively, with 5 bases between them.

This clone was observed a single time. This rearrangement joins TRBV28 to TRBJ1-2, with D possibly being TRBD1 (5 bases). Germline lookup yields CDR1 MDHEN and CDR2 SYDVKM. This CDR3 is 14 amino acids long. With 6 bases removed from V and 8 bases from J, the gap between germline ends came to 19 bases. This chain's CDR3 is CASSPPRAAFGYTF. The CDR3 DNA is TGTGCCAGCAGCCCCCCCAGGGCGGCGTTCGGCTACACCTTC.

The rearrangement uses TRBV6-5 and TRBJ2-7; no clear D gene. Trimming pared 2 bases from V and 2 bases from J, leaving 13 bases between. The V gene's germline CDR1 is MNHEY and CDR2 SVGAGI. The CDR3 contains 15 residues. This CDR3 is CASSYDGDPPYEQYF. The CDR3 nucleotides read TGTGCCAGCAGTTACGATGGGGATCCACCCTACGAGCAGTACTTC.

V usage is TRBV10-3 and J usage is TRBJ2-1; no firm D call. The CDR3 consists of 10 residues. V shed 8 bases and J shed 4 bases, with 3 bases lying between them. Germline lookup yields CDR1 ENHRY and CDR2 SYGVKD. The CDR3 DNA is TGTGCCATCGGTTACAATGAGCAGTTCTTC. It encodes CAIGYNEQFF.

The V call is TRBV28, the J call TRBJ2-7; D ambiguous. Germline V lookup: CDR1 MDHEN, CDR2 SYDVKM. V lost 8 bases to trimming and J lost 2 bases, with 13 bases between them. This CDR3 has 13 residues. CDR3 nucleotides: TGTGCCAGCGCCACGGTAGCCCCCTACGAGCAGTACTTC. This gives the protein CASATVAPYEQYF.

This rearrangement joins TRBV21-1 to TRBJ1-1; the table calls TRBD1, which could not be checked here. TRBV21-1 is a known pseudogene. The CDR3 runs to 14 residues. This chain's CDR3 is CASSKADRWAEAFF. In DNA, the CDR3 is TGTGCCAGCAGCAAAGCGGACAGGTGGGCTGAAGCTTTCTTT.

This chain joins TRBV28 and TRBJ2-3, with 12 bases that match TRBD2. CDR3 size: 17 residues. Germline CDR1 is MDHEN and CDR2 is SYDVKM. V lost 4 bases and J lost 2; bases outside the gene matches: 7. The CDR3 region is CASSSLAGGFHTDTQYF. The CDR3 nucleotides are TGTGCCAGCAGTTCTCTAGCGGGGGGGTTCCACACAGATACGCAGTATTTT.

This chain connects TRBV25-1 to TRBJ1-2; D call uncertain. This CDR3 has 12 amino acids. Germline V lookup: CDR1 MGHDK, CDR2 SYGVNS. V dropped 3 bases and J dropped 4 bases, with 6 bases sitting between them. The CDR3 here is CASSDRTYGYTF. The CDR3 DNA is TGTGCCAGCAGTGACCGGACCTATGGCTACACCTTC.